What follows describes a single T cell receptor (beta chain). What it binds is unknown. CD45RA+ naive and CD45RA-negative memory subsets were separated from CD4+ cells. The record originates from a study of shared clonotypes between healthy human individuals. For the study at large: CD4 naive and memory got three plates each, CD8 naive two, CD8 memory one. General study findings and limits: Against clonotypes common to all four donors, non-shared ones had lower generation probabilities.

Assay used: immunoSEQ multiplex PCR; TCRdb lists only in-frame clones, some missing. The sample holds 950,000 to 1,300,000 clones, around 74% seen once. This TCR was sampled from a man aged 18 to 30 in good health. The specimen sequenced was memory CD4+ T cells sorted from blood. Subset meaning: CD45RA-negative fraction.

CDR3 region: CASSPLAGGRNEQFF. In DNA, the CDR3 is TGTGCCAGCAGCCCCTTAGCGGGGGGCCGGAATGAGCAGTTCTTC. V and J are TRBV11-2 and TRBJ2-1; TRBD2 agrees at 10 bases. J gave up 7 bases and V 5 bases, and 8 bases lay outside the gene matches. CDR3 size: 15 residues. Germline loops: CDR1 SGHAT, CDR2 FQNNGV.